These T cell receptor beta chains were read from a single sample in a study of PD-L1 blockade in urothelial cancer. Produced via immunoSEQ multiplex PCR; TCRdb's table is partial and in-frame only. There are about 80,000 clones in the sample; just under 85% occur only once, and about 6.7% lies in the top ten. Sequencing was performed on PBMCs, taken around atezolizumab (anti-PD-L1) treatment. These receptor sequences come from a man aged 40-55 years with urothelial cancer. Both conserved end residues are part of each CDR3. D genes are given only for firm matches. Rows give clone size only sometimes, using once, few, many, or a class for an expanded clone.

j_call d_call clone_size v_call cdr3_nt cdr3_aa
TRBJ1-1 - - TRBV19 TGTGCCAGTAGTACGGGACTCAGGAACACTGAAGCTTTCTTT CASSTGLRNTEAFF
TRBJ2-7 TRBD1 - TRBV27 TGTGCCAGCAGTTTGGGGACAGGGTTCGACGAGCAGTACTTC CASSLGTGFDEQYF
TRBJ1-3 - - TRBV9 TGTGCCAGCAGCGTAGAAGTGGCCCCCTCTGGAAACACCATATATTTT CASSVEVAPSGNTIYF
TRBJ2-7 TRBD1 - TRBV6-6 TGTGCCAGCAGCTGGGACAGGCTATACCTCTACGAGCAGTACTTC CASSWDRLYLYEQYF
TRBJ2-7 - - TRBV20-1 TGCAGTGCTAGCCTTGCCTACGAGCAGTACTTC CSASLAYEQYF
TRBJ2-3 TRBD2 - TRBV27 TGTGCCAGCAGTCCGAGGACTAGCGGGAGCCTCGGGGTAGATACGCAGTATTTT CASSPRTSGSLGVDTQYF
TRBJ2-6 - once TRBV7-8 TGTGTTCTACCCCCAGGGTCCCCTGGGGCCAACGTCCTGACTTTC CVLPPGSPGANVLTF
TRBJ2-6 - - TRBV28 TGTGCCAGTAGCTACTCTGGGGCCAACGTCCTGACTTTC CASSYSGANVLTF
TRBJ2-7 TRBD1 once TRBV30 TGTGCCTGGATGGGACAGGGCACCTACGAGCAGTACTTC CAWMGQGTYEQYF
TRBJ2-1 TRBD2 - TRBV4-3 TGCGCCAGCAGCCCGGGGACTAGCGGGAGGACCAATGAGCAGTTCTTC CASSPGTSGRTNEQFF
TRBJ1-3 - - TRBV4-3 TGCGCCAGCAGCCTCCAGGACTTCTCTGGAAACACCATATATTTT CASSLQDFSGNTIYF
TRBJ2-5 TRBD2 - TRBV7-6 TGTGCCAGCAGCAAGCGGACTAGCGAGGCTCAAGAGACCCAGTACTTC CASSKRTSEAQETQYF
TRBJ1-2 TRBD1 - TRBV2 TGTGCCAGCAGTGACACAGGGGGAGGCTACACCTTC CASSDTGGGYTF
TRBJ2-3 TRBD1 - TRBV7-3 TGTGCCAGCAGCTTAGCGGGACAGGGGGACGCAGATACGCAGTATTTT CASSLAGQGDADTQYF
TRBJ2-6 TRBD1 - TRBV28 TGTGCCAGCAGACCCCCAGGGGGTAGGGCTGGGGCCAACGTCCTGACTTTC CASRPPGGRAGANVLTF
TRBJ2-7 TRBD2 - TRBV25-1 TGTGCCAGCAGCAGCGCTAGCGGTCCCTACGAGCAGTACTTC CASSSASGPYEQYF
TRBJ1-1 - - TRBV27 TGTGCCAGCAGTCCTTTCGGAGGTTGGACTGAAGCTTTCTTT CASSPFGGWTEAFF
TRBJ2-7 - - TRBV6-1 TGTGCCAGTAGATTTTTGCCCCTCTCCTACGAGCAGTACTTC CASRFLPLSYEQYF
TRBJ2-2 TRBD2 - TRBV7-2 TGTGCCAGCAGGCCAGCGGGAGGGAACACCGGGGAGCTGTTTTTT CASRPAGGNTGELFF
TRBJ2-1 TRBD1 - TRBV6-6 TGTGCCAGCAGTTACCCGGGACAGGGGGGCAATGAGCAGTTCTTC CASSYPGQGGNEQFF
TRBJ1-1 TRBD1 once TRBV28 TGTGCCAGCAGTCCCCGGACAGGGGCCTCTGAAGCTTTCTTT CASSPRTGASEAFF
TRBJ2-3 TRBD1 - TRBV7-3 TGTGCCACATCTTGGACAGGCGGCACAGATACGCAGTATTTT CATSWTGGTDTQYF
TRBJ2-3 - - TRBV28 TGTGCCAGCAGAATTAACAGGGTCGGCCGCACAGATACGCAGTATTTT CASRINRVGRTDTQYF
TRBJ2-5 - - TRBV15 TGTGCCACCAGCAGACAGGGTGGAAGAGAGACCCAGTACTTC CATSRQGGRETQYF
TRBJ2-1 TRBD1 - TRBV29-1 TGCAGCGTCGTCCGGGGACAGTCCATGAATGAGCAGTTCTTC CSVVRGQSMNEQFF
TRBJ1-4 - once TRBV5-8 TGTGCCAGCAGCGCGGGTGGAAGGATTGCAACTAATGAAAAACTGTTTTTT CASSAGGRIATNEKLFF
TRBJ2-3 - - TRBV7-9 TGTGCCAGCAGCCGCGGTTGGACAGATACGCAGTATTTT CASSRGWTDTQYF
TRBJ2-1 TRBD1 - TRBV11-1 TGTGCCAGCAGCTTAGGACAGGGGGCTCATGAGCAGTTCTTC CASSLGQGAHEQFF
TRBJ2-1 - - TRBV21-1 TGTGCCAGCAGACTCTTAGACAGGGCTTCCTACAATGAGCAGTTCTTC CASRLLDRASYNEQFF
TRBJ1-2 - - TRBV18 TGTGCCAGCTCACCTGTATCTAACTATGGCTACACCTTC CASSPVSNYGYTF
TRBJ2-3 - - TRBV28 TGTGCCAGCAGTTTGAGTGGGAGAGATACGCAGTATTTT CASSLSGRDTQYF
TRBJ2-5 - - TRBV28 TGTGCCAGCAGTTTGAGGGAGACCCAGTACTTC CASSLRETQYF
TRBJ1-1 - - TRBV7-2 TGTGCCAGCAGCTTAGGTCAGAACACTGAAGCTTTCTTT CASSLGQNTEAFF